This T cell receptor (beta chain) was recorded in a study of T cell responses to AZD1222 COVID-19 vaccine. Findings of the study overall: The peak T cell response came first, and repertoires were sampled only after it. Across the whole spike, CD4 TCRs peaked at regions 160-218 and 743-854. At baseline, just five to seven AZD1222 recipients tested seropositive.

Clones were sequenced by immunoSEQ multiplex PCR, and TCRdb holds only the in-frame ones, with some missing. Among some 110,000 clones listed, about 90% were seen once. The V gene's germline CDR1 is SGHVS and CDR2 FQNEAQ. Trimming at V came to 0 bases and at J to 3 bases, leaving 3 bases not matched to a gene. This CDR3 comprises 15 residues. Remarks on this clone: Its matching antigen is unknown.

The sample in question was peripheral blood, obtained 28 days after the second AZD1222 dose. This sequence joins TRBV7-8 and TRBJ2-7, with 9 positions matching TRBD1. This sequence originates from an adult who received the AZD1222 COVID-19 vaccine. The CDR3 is CASSLASTGGYEQYF. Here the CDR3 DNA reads TGTGCCAGCAGCTTAGCATCGACAGGGGGCTACGAGCAGTACTTC. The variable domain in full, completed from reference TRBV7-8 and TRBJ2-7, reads GAGVSQSPRYKVAKRGQDVALRCDPISGHVSLFWYQQALGQGPEFLTYFQNEAQLDKSGLPSDRFFAERPEGSVSTLKIQRTQQEDSAVYLCASSLASTGGYEQYFGPGTRLTVT.